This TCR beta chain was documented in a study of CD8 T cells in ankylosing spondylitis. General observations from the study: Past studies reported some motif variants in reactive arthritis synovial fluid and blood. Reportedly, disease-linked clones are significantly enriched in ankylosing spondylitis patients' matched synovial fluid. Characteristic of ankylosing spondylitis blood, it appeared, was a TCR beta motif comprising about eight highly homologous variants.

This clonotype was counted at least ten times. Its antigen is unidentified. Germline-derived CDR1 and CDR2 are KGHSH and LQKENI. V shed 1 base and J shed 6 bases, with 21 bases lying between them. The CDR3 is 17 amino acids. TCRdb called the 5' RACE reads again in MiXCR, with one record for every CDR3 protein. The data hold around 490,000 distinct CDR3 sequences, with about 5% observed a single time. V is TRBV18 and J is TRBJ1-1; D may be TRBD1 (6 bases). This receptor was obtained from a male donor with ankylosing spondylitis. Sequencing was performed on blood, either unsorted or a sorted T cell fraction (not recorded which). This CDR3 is CASSPLGPGDTLPEAFF. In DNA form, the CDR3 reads TGTGCCAGCTCACCACTCGGCCCAGGGGACACCCTACCTGAAGCTTTCTTT. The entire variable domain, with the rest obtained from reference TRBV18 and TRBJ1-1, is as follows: NAGVMQNPRHLVRRRGQEARLRCSPMKGHSHVYWYRQLPEEGLKFMVYLQKENIIDESGMPKERFSAEFPKEGPSILRIQQVVRGDSAAYFCASSPLGPGDTLPEAFFGQGTRLTVV.